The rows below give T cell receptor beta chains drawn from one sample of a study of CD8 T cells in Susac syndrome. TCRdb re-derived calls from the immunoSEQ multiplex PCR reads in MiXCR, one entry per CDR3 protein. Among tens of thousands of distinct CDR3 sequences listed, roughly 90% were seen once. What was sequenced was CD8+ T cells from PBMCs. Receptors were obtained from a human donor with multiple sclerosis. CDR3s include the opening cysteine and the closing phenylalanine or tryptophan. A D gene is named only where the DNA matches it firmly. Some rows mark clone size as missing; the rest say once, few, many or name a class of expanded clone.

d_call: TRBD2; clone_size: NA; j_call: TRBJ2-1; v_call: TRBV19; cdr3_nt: TGTGCCAGTAGCCCTGTCGGGCTAGCGGGAAACAATGAGCAGTTCTTC; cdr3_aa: CASSPVGLAGNNEQFF
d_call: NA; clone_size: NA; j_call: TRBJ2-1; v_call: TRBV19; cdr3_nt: TGTGCCAGTAGTCCAGGGACGGGCCCGGATGAGCAGTTCTTC; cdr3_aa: CASSPGTGPDEQFF
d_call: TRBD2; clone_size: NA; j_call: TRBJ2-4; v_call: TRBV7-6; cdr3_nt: TGTGCCAGCAGCTCAGGGGCTAGCGGGGGGGCCAAAAACATTCAGTACTTC; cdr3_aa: CASSSGASGGAKNIQYF
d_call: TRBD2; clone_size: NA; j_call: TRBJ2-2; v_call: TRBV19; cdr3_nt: TGTGCCAGTAGCACAGCGGGAGTTACCGGGGAGCTGTTTTTT; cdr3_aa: CASSTAGVTGELFF
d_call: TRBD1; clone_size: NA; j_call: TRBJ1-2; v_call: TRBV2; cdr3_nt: TGTGCCAGCAGTGGAACAGGGGAAAACTATGGCTACACCTTC; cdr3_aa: CASSGTGENYGYTF
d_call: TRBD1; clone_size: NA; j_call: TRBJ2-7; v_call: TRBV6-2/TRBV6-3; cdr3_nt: TGTGCCAGCAGATCCGACAGGGGCTACGAGCAGTACTTC; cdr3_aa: CASRSDRGYEQYF
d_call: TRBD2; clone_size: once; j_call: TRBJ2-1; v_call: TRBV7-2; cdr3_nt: TGTGCCAGCAGCTTGGGACTAGCCAATGAGCAGTTCTTC; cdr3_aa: CASSLGLANEQFF
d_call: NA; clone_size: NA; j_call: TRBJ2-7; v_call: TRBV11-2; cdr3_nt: TGTGCCAGCAGCCTAACCTTGGGTTGGGGGAGCTCCTACGAGCAGTACTTC; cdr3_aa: CASSLTLGWGSSYEQYF
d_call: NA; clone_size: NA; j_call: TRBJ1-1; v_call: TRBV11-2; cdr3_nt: TGTGCCAGCAGCTTATACAGGAACACTGAAGCTTTCTTT; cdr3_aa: CASSLYRNTEAFF
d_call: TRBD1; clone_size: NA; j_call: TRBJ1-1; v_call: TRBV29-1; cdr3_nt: TGCAGCGTACCGACAGGGGGCGAGAACACTGAAGCTTTCTTT; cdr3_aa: CSVPTGGENTEAFF
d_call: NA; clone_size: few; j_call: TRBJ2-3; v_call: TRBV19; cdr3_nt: TGTGCCAGTAGTCAGGGGACAGATACGCAGTATTTT; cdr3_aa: CASSQGTDTQYF
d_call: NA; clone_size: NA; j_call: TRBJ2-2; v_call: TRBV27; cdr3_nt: TGTGCCAGCAGTACCCCCGCGGGGGAGCTGTTTTTT; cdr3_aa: CASSTPAGELFF
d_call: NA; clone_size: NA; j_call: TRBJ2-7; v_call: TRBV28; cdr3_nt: TGTGCCAGCAGCCCCACTGGGGTTGATGGGCGTCCCTTCGAGCAGTACTTC; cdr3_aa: CASSPTGVDGRPFEQYF
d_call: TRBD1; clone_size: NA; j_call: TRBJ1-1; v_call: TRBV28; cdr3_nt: TGTGCCAGCAGTTTCCGGGACAGGCGTAGGGGCACTGAAGCTTTCTTT; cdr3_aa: CASSFRDRRRGTEAFF
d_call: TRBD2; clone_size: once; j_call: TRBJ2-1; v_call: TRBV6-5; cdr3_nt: TGTGCCAGCAGAATAGCGGGAGGAGCATACAATGAGCAGTTCTTC; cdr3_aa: CASRIAGGAYNEQFF
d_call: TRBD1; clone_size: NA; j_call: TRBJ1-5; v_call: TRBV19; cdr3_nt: TGTGCCAGTAGTTTCCAGGGGGCATTTCAGCCCCAGCATTTT; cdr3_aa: CASSFQGAFQPQHF
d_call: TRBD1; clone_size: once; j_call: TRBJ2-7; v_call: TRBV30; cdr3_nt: TGTGCCTGGAGTGTGGGACAGGGCTTGAACGAGCAGTACTTC; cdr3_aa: CAWSVGQGLNEQYF
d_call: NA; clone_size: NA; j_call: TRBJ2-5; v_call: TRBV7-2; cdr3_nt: TGTGCCAGCAGCTTAAGGACCTGGGGCCTCCAAGAGACCCAGTACTTC; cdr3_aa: CASSLRTWGLQETQYF
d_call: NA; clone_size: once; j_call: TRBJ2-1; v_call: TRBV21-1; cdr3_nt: TGTGCCAGCAGCAGCTCCGGGTCCTCGAGCTCCTACAATGAGCAGTTCTTC; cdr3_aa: CASSSSGSSSSYNEQFF
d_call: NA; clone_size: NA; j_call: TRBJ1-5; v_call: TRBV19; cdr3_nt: TGTGCCAGTAGTATGATGGGGGCAGGCAATCAGCCCCAGCATTTT; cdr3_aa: CASSMMGAGNQPQHF
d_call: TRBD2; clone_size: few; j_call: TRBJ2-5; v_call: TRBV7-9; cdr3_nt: TGTGCCAGCAGCCCCACTAGCGGGTACCAAGAGACCCAGTACTTC; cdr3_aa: CASSPTSGYQETQYF
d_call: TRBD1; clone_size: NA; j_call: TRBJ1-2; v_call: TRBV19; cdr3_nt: TGTGCCAGTAGTATCCCCGTCGACAGGGGAGGCTATGGCTACACCTTC; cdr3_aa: CASSIPVDRGGYGYTF
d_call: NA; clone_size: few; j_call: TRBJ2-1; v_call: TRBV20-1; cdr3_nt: TGCAGTGCTAGAAATCGGGCCCACTCCTACAATGAGCAGTTCTTC; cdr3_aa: CSARNRAHSYNEQFF
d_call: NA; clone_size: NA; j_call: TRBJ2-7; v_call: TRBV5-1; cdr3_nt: TGCGCCAGCAGCCTTCGAGGGCCGAATAATAGAACCTACGAGCAGTACTTC; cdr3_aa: CASSLRGPNNRTYEQYF
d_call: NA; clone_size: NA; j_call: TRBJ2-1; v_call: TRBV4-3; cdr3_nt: TGCGCCAGCAGCCAAGTGGGTTTCACTTCCTACAATGAGCAGTTCTTC; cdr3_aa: CASSQVGFTSYNEQFF
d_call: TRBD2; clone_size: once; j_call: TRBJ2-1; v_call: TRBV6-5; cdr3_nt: TGTGCCAGCAGACGACTAGCGGGAGACCCCAATGAGCAGTTCTTC; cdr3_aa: CASRRLAGDPNEQFF
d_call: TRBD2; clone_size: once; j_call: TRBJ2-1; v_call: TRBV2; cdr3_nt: TGTGCCACCACCCGGGGGGGGCTCTATGAGCAGTTCTTC; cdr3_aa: CATTRGGLYEQFF
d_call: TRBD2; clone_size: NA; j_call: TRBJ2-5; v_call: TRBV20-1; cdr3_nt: TGCAGTACACGGACTAGCGGGGACGAGACCCAGTACTTC; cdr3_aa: CSTRTSGDETQYF
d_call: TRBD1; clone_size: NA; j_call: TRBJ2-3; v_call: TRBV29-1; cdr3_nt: TGCAGCGTTGTGACAGGGACCACAGATACGCAGTATTTT; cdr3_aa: CSVVTGTTDTQYF
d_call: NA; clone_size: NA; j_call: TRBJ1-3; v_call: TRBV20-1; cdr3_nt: TGCAGTGCAGTGGATTTGGGGGATGGAAACACCATATATTTT; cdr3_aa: CSAVDLGDGNTIYF